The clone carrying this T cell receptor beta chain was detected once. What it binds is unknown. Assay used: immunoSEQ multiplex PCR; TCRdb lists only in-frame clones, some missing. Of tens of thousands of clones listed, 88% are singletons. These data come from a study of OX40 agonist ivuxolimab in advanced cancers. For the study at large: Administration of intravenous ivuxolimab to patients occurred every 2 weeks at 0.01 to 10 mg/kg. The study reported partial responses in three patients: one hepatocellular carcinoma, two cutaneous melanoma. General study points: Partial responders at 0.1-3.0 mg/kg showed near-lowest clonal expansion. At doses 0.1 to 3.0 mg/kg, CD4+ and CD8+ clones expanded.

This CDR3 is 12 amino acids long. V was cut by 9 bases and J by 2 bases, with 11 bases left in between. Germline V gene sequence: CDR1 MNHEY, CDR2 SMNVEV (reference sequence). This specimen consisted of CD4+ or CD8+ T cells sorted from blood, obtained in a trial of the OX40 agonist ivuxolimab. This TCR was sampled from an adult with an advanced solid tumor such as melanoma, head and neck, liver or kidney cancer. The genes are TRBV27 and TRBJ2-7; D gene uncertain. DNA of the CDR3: TGTGCCAGGGATAAGGATACCTACGAGCAGTACTTC. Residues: CARDKDTYEQYF.